Sequencing of this T cell receptor (beta chain) was carried out in a study of beta chain features in type 1 diabetes. Blood was drawn once from each donor into heparinised tubes. The draws averaged about 110 mL. The CDR3 sequence is 16 residues long. Germline loops: CDR1 SGHDT, CDR2 YYEEEE. V gave up 3 bases and J gave up 8 bases; unmatched junction bases: 10. The authors reverse transcribed all of the isolated RNA, so sequencing captured expressed TCRB transcripts. Sequencing used immunoSEQ multiplex PCR; TCRdb keeps in-frame clones, though not all of them. The table includes more than 150,000 clones, around an eighth detected once. The study, taken as a whole, reports: There was a possibility that cDNA sequencing over-represented cells with high TCR expression. Shorter templates might be favored by PCR, and equally so in patients and in controls. Patients showed naive, central memory and Treg TCRB repertoires that appeared more similar than those of healthy donors.

Points on this clone: The antigen remains unidentified.

The sequence was collected from a woman aged 18 to 35 in good health. V gene TRBV5-6 combines with J gene TRBJ2-1, with TRBD1 identical over 11 bases. The sample taken for sequencing was central memory CD4+ T cells from blood. The CDR3 sequence is CASSSSWTGGSYEQFF. The CDR3 region has the DNA TGTGCCAGCAGCTCCTCATGGACAGGGGGCTCGTATGAGCAGTTCTTC.